This T cell receptor beta chain comes out of a study of CD8+ T cells in alopecia areata. Whole-study results and caveats: Compared with normal scalp, lesional scalp had higher clonality and more expanded CD8+ clones. Sequence data from scalp samples additionally include resident alphabeta T cells of normal skin.

It was cDNA, reverse transcribed from extracted RNA, that served as the sequencing template. Assay: immunoSEQ multiplex PCR; the TCRdb copy retains only in-frame clones and omits some. The sample has 120,000 or so clones, less than 50% seen once. This CDR3 spans 14 amino acids. Germline V gene sequence: CDR1 MNHEY, CDR2 SMNVEV (reference sequence). Trimming left V 5 bases short and J 3 bases short, with 14 bases between. About this clone: Its antigen remains unknown.

The investigators collected lesional scalp punch biopsies and peripheral blood from alopecia areata patients. The sequence came from a human donor with alopecia areata. The V gene is TRBV27, the J gene TRBJ2-7, with D perhaps TRBD1 (6 bases). Input material: NKG2D-low CD8+ T cells sorted from blood. For the CDR3, the DNA is TGTGCCAGCAGTCACACAGGGAAGGTCTACGAGCAGTACTTC. Protein sequence: CASSHTGKVYEQYF.